These 27 T cell receptor beta chains were all obtained from the same sample, sequenced in a study of blood T cell repertoires in COVID-19 (dated by TCRdb to about 2020). Library construction relied on the immunoSEQ multiplex PCR assay. TCRdb limited this immuneACCESS table to in-frame rearrangements with V and J called. A share of clones is missing; checked studies link under half to unresolved V genes, and the rest is unexplained. The sample data list more than 110,000 clones, and 85% to 90% of these were observed just once. About 10% of the sample rests with the top ten. Sample: peripheral blood. Receptors originate from a woman older than 75 with acute or convalescent COVID-19.

Written as DNA, the CDR3 is TGTGCCAGCAGCTACGCCAGGGCATCGCAGTATTTT. Translated: CASSYARASQYF. The V call is TRBV11-2, the J call TRBJ2-3; possible D gene TRBD1, 5 bases. Germline loops: CDR1 SGHAT, CDR2 FQNNGV. The CDR3 runs 12 residues. V was cut by 4 bases and J by 10 bases, with 12 bases left in between.

The rearrangement links TRBV2 to TRBJ1-3; D is perhaps TRBD1 (5 bases). The CDR3 loop spans 16 amino acids. V dropped 6 bases and J dropped 0 bases, with 15 bases sitting between them. Germline-derived CDR1 and CDR2 are SNHLY and FYNNEI. This CDR3 is CASSVGRGGSGNTIYF. The CDR3 region has the DNA TGTGCCAGCAGCGTGGGTCGGGGGGGCTCTGGAAACACCATATATTTT.

This clone has a handful of counts. This rearrangement joins TRBV7-2 to TRBJ2-5; 16 nucleotides agree with TRBD2. V was pared by 5 bases and J by 3 bases, with 3 bases of the junction left unmatched. The V gene's germline CDR1 is SGHTA and CDR2 FQGNSA. The CDR3 has 16 residues. This CDR3 reads CASSLGTSGGEETQYF. The CDR3 nucleotides read TGTGCCAGCAGCCTGGGGACTAGCGGGGGGGAAGAGACCCAGTACTTC.

In this sample, this clone turned up a few times. The gene calls are TRBV12-3 or TRBV12-4 and TRBJ1-1, with a possible D match to TRBD1 (5 bases). The CDR3 is 13 residues long. Between the trimmed V and J ends, which lost 2 bases and 5 bases, there was a span of 9 bases. The CDR3 DNA is TGTGCCAGCAGTTTATGGGGCTGGACTGAAGCTTTCTTT. Translated, it gives CASSLWGWTEAFF.

The CDR3 coding sequence is TGTGCCACCAGCAGAGATCGGGGTGCAACTAATGAAAAACTGTTTTTT. This encodes CATSRDRGATNEKLFF. J is TRBJ1-4 and V is TRBV15; D is uncertain. Germline V CDR1 and CDR2: LNHNV, YYDKDF (reference sequence). The CDR3 length is 16 residues. V was shortened by 0 bases and J by 0 bases, with 8 bases between the two germline ends.

The gene calls are TRBV11-2 and TRBJ2-7, with 11 bases aligning to TRBD2. Looked up from germline, CDR1 is SGHAT and CDR2 is FQNNGV. Trimming took 3 bases from V and 5 from J; bases not matched to a gene: 3. This CDR3 comprises 14 residues. CDR3 DNA: TGTGCCAGCAGCTTGAGTAGCGGGGGGGACGAGCAGTACTTC. This translates into CASSLSSGGDEQYF. Full variable domain (remainder filled in from reference TRBV11-2 and TRBJ2-7): EAGVAQSPRYKIIEKRQSVAFWCNPISGHATLYWYQQILGQGPKLLIQFQNNGVVDDSQLPKDRFSAERLKGVDSTLKIQPAKLEDSAVYLCASSLSSGGDEQYFGPGTRLTVT.

The rearrangement joins TRBV5-1 to TRBJ1-1; TRBD1 might be the D (6 bases). CDR3 length equals 14 residues. Germline CDR1 reads SGHRS; CDR2 reads YFSETQ. V lost 7 bases and J 3 bases, leaving 16 bases between the germline ends. Here the CDR3 reads CASLQGQGDTEAFF. CDR3 coding DNA: TGCGCCAGCCTCCAGGGGCAAGGGGACACTGAAGCTTTCTTT.

This rearrangement joins TRBV4-1 to TRBJ2-6; possibly TRBD1 for D (5 bases). The germline CDR1 and CDR2 sequences are MGHRA and YSYEKL. This CDR3 comprises 15 residues. V lost 4 bases to trimming and J lost 4 bases, with 11 bases between them. The CDR3 reads CASSPGFDGANVLTF. DNA of the CDR3: TGCGCCAGCAGCCCAGGGTTTGACGGGGCCAACGTCCTGACTTTC.

The rearrangement links TRBV19 to TRBJ2-1; possible D gene TRBD2, 7 bases. This CDR3 has 19 residues. Trimming pared 2 bases from V and 6 bases from J, leaving 26 bases between. The germline V gene encodes CDR1 LNHDA and CDR2 SQIVND (reference sequence). The CDR3 loop is CASSIYSPGGPGGINEQFF. CDR3 bases: TGTGCCAGTAGTATATACTCGCCCGGGGGGCCCGGGGGAATCAATGAGCAGTTCTTC.

The rearrangement links TRBV6-1 to TRBJ2-3; 8 nucleotides line up with TRBD2. The germline gives CDR1 MNHNS, CDR2 SASEGT. CDR3 length: 16 amino acids. With V trimmed by 2 bases and J by 2 bases, 6 bases remained unmatched. The CDR3 DNA follows: TGTGCCAGCAGTGAATTCGGACTAGCCTACACAGATACGCAGTATTTT. It codes for CASSEFGLAYTDTQYF.

This chain's CDR3 is CASSLDLTGGLETQYF. CDR3 nucleotide sequence: TGTGCCAGCAGCTTAGATCTGACAGGGGGCTTAGAGACCCAGTACTTC. The V gene is TRBV11-2, the J gene TRBJ2-5, with 10 bases identical to TRBD1. Trimming cost V 0 bases and J 4 bases; bases outside gene matches: 5. The CDR3 is 16 amino acids. Germline V gene sequence: CDR1 SGHAT, CDR2 FQNNGV. Supplemented by reference TRBV11-2 and TRBJ2-5, the full variable domain reads EAGVAQSPRYKIIEKRQSVAFWCNPISGHATLYWYQQILGQGPKLLIQFQNNGVVDDSQLPKDRFSAERLKGVDSTLKIQPAKLEDSAVYLCASSLDLTGGLETQYFGPGTRLLVL.

The V call is TRBV2, the J call TRBJ1-2; TRBD1 aligns across 8 bases. This CDR3 is built from 13 residues. Germline trimming cut 6 bases from V and 4 bases from J; bases unmatched to any gene: 4. Germline-derived CDR1 and CDR2 are SNHLY and FYNNEI. The CDR3 sequence is CASRAGTGYGYTF. DNA for the CDR3: TGTGCCAGCAGGGCCGGGACAGGCTATGGCTACACCTTC.

The rearrangement uses TRBV11-3 and TRBJ2-1, with TRBD1 as a possible D gene (6 bases). V was cut by 5 bases and J by 4 bases, with 12 bases left in between. CDR1 is SGHNT and CDR2 is YENEEA in the germline V gene. This CDR3 is built from 14 residues. Here the CDR3 reads CASSPPDSYNEQFF. CDR3 sequence (DNA): TGTGCCAGCAGCCCACCGGACAGTTACAATGAGCAGTTCTTC.

The V call is TRBV4-1, the J call TRBJ1-3; TRBD1 matches 10 bases. Per the germline V gene, CDR1 is MGHRA and CDR2 is YSYEKL. The V segment lost 5 bases and the J segment 2 bases; nucleotides outside the gene matches: 3. This CDR3 is built from 15 residues. This chain's CDR3 is CASSWTGGPGNTIYF. CDR3 sequence (DNA): TGCGCCAGCAGCTGGACAGGGGGGCCTGGAAACACCATATATTTT.

This chain joins TRBV7-9 and TRBJ2-1, with D perhaps matching TRBD2 (7 bases). Per germline, CDR1 SEHNR and CDR2 FQNEAQ (reference sequence). This CDR3 spans 14 amino acids. Between the trimmed V and J ends, which lost 7 bases and 5 bases, there was a span of 15 bases. CDR3 sequence reads: CASKRAGADNEQFF. The CDR3 nucleotides are TGTGCCAGCAAGCGGGCGGGGGCGGACAATGAGCAGTTCTTC.

This CDR3 is CASSLVGTAFNQPQHF. CDR3 bases: TGTGCCAGCAGCTTAGTCGGGACAGCGTTTAATCAGCCCCAGCATTTT. V is TRBV7-9 and J is TRBJ1-5; 7 positions match TRBD1. In germline, CDR1 is SEHNR, CDR2 FQNEAQ (reference sequence). The CDR3 has 16 residues. With V trimmed by 1 base and J by 4 bases, 7 bases remained unmatched.

The chain carries TRBV7-6 and TRBJ1-1, with a possible D match to TRBD1 (5 bases). The germline V gene has CDR1 SGHVS and CDR2 FNYEAQ. Between the trimmed V and J ends, which lost 1 base and 0 bases, there was a span of 9 bases. The CDR3 length is 15 residues. Written as DNA, the CDR3 is TGTGCCAGCAGCTTAGATGGGACTCTGAACACTGAAGCTTTCTTT. Protein: CASSLDGTLNTEAFF.

V and J are TRBV5-1 and TRBJ1-4; 7 bases line up with TRBD1. The junction had 4 bases not matched to a gene; V was cut back by 3 bases and J by 2 bases. Germline CDR1 and CDR2: SGHRS and YFSETQ. The CDR3 is 15 residues long. CDR3 loop: CASSSNRGTNEKLFF. The CDR3 DNA sequence: TGCGCCAGCAGCTCGAACAGGGGCACTAATGAAAAACTGTTTTTT. The entire variable domain, with the rest obtained from reference TRBV5-1 and TRBJ1-4, is as follows: KAGVTQTPRYLIKTRGQQVTLSCSPISGHRSVSWYQQTPGQGLQFLFEYFSETQRNKGNFPGRFSGRQFSNSRSEMNVSTLELGDSALYLCASSSNRGTNEKLFFGSGTQLSVL.

A remark on this clone: A far larger clone is one base from this, pointing to a likely read error. V gene TRBV5-8 combines with J gene TRBJ1-4; D perhaps matches TRBD1 (5 bases). The CDR3 is 16 residues long. CDR1 is SGHTS and CDR2 is YDEGEE in the germline V gene. The CDR3, as DNA: TGTGCCAGCAGCTCCGGGACTCGGCTCACTATTGAAAAACTGTTTTTT. Protein product: CASSSGTRLTIEKLFF.

This chain links TRBV25-1 with TRBJ1-5; D gene uncertain. CDR3 size: 14 residues. Germline V gene data show CDR1 as MGHDK and CDR2 as SYGVNS. The ends were cut back, 1 base at V and 2 bases at J, with 6 bases in the middle. In DNA, the CDR3 is TGTGCCAGCAGTGAATTGGCAGGCAATCAGCCCCAGCATTTT. Translating gives CASSELAGNQPQHF.

The chain employs TRBV15 and TRBJ2-1, with 10 bases fitting TRBD2. V shed 0 bases and J 9 bases; nucleotides not matched to a gene: 8. Germline V CDR1 and CDR2: LNHNV, YYDKDF (reference sequence). This CDR3 is 16 amino acids long. CDR3: CATSRDRASGGGEQFF. The CDR3 coding sequence is TGTGCCACCAGCAGAGATCGGGCTAGCGGGGGTGGTGAGCAGTTCTTC.

The genes are TRBV5-1 and TRBJ1-2; 7 positions agree with TRBD1. CDR3 size: 15 residues. Trimming cost V 1 base and J 7 bases; bases outside gene matches: 10. Looked up from germline, CDR1 is SGHRS and CDR2 is YFSETQ. The chain's CDR3 is CASSLRGGAIGGYTF. As DNA, the CDR3 is TGCGCCAGCAGCTTGCGAGGGGGCGCGATTGGTGGCTACACCTTC.

V and J are TRBV7-8 and TRBJ1-2; the D is unclear. V was pared by 5 bases and J by 0 bases, with 10 bases between. The germline V gene has CDR1 SGHVS and CDR2 FQNEAQ. This CDR3 is 14 amino acids long. This CDR3 is CASSPGLANYGYTF. The CDR3 bases are TGTGCCAGCAGCCCCGGACTGGCTAACTATGGCTACACCTTC.

V usage is TRBV10-2 and J usage is TRBJ2-2; 12 nucleotides line up with TRBD2. The CDR3 spans 16 residues. Germline trimming cut 4 bases from V and 5 bases from J; bases unmatched to any gene: 5. CDR1 and CDR2 from the germline V gene are WSHSY and SAAADI. CDR3 residues: CASSVLAGGPTGELFF. CDR3 sequence (DNA): TGCGCCAGCAGTGTACTAGCGGGGGGACCAACCGGGGAGCTGTTTTTT.

This chain connects TRBV30 to TRBJ1-5; no clear D gene. The CDR3 totals 13 residues. In germline, CDR1 is GTSNPN, CDR2 SVGIG (reference sequence). With 0 bases removed from V and 2 bases from J, the gap between germline ends came to 5 bases. CDR3 amino acids: CAWSVHGNQPQHF. The CDR3, as DNA: TGTGCCTGGAGTGTACATGGCAATCAGCCCCAGCATTTT.

The V call is TRBV21-1, the J call TRBJ2-3; the table's D gene call, TRBD2, was not cross checked with the DNA. TRBV21-1 is termed a pseudogene. This CDR3 comprises 16 residues. The DNA of the CDR3 is TGTGCCAGCAGCAATGCGGGGGGGCCTGAAACAGATACGCAGTATTTT. Translated, it gives CASSNAGGPETDTQYF.

This chain uses TRBV2 with TRBJ1-1; D ambiguous. Trimming cost V 2 bases and J 4 bases, with 11 bases left between them. CDR3 length: 14 amino acids. Per the germline V gene, CDR1 is SNHLY and CDR2 is FYNNEI. CDR3 region: CASSEPDLRTEAFF. CDR3 nucleotide sequence: TGTGCCAGCAGTGAACCCGATCTACGCACTGAAGCTTTCTTT.